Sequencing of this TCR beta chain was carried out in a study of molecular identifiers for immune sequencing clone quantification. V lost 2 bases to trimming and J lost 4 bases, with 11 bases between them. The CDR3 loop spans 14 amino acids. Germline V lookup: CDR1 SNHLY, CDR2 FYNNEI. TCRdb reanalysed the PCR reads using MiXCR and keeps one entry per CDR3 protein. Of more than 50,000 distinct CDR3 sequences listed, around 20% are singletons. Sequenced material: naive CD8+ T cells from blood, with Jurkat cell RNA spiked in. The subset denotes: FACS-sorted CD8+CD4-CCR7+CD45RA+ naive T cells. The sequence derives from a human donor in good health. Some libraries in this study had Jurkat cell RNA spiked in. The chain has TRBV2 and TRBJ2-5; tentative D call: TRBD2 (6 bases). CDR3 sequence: CASSESGGIETQYF. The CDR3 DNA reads TGTGCCAGCAGTGAAAGTGGAGGGATAGAGACCCAGTACTTC.